The 20 T cell receptor beta chains below were found in one sample sequenced in a study of T cell changes during pregnancy in multiple sclerosis. The data were produced by immunoSEQ multiplex PCR, yet TCRdb's version contains in-frame clones alone and is incomplete. The table includes 60,000 or so clones, approximately 90% detected once. Here the sequenced sample was peripheral blood, taken in the first trimester of pregnancy. The source of these receptors is a female donor in good health, enrolled as a control in a pregnancy study.

The chain links TRBV7-9 to TRBJ2-1, with D hard to call. The germline V and J ends were trimmed by 5 bases and 9 bases, with 11 bases remaining between them. The CDR3 sequence is 12 residues long. The germline V gene has CDR1 SEHNR and CDR2 FQNEAQ (reference sequence). DNA for the CDR3: TGTGCCAGCAGCCCCGTTAGAGGTGAGCAGTTCTTC. Its translation is CASSPVRGEQFF.

The chain recombines TRBV6-5 with TRBJ1-1; tentative D call: TRBD1 (6 bases). Per the germline V gene, CDR1 is MNHEY and CDR2 is SVGAGI. This CDR3 region has 15 residues. Trimming took off 6 bases at V and 0 bases at J, with 14 bases between the two ends. The CDR3 loop reads CASSRQATMNTEAFF. The CDR3 nucleotides are TGTGCCAGCAGCCGACAGGCTACCATGAACACTGAAGCTTTCTTT.

This chain connects TRBV7-9 to TRBJ2-7; 7 positions match TRBD2. V lost 5 bases, J lost 5 bases, and 6 bases stayed unmatched. The CDR3 length is 13 residues. The germline V gene encodes CDR1 SEHNR and CDR2 FQNEAQ (reference sequence). The CDR3 sequence is CASSVLTSNEQYF. CDR3 sequence (DNA): TGTGCCAGCAGCGTCCTGACTAGCAACGAGCAGTACTTC.

V usage is TRBV11-2 and J usage is TRBJ2-1; D is perhaps TRBD1 (5 bases). CDR1 SGHAT and CDR2 FQNNGV come from the germline V gene. The CDR3 is 14 residues long. V lost 5 bases and J 10 bases, leaving 18 bases between the germline ends. CDR3 amino acids: CASSLALGRTEQFF. CDR3 sequence (DNA): TGTGCCAGCAGCCTCGCGCTGGGGCGAACAGAGCAGTTCTTC.

The chain employs TRBV6-1 and TRBJ2-3; maybe TRBD1 (5 bases). The germline CDR1 and CDR2 sequences are MNHNS and SASEGT. Trimming took 6 bases from V and 3 from J, leaving 7 bases between them. CDR3 length equals 12 residues. The CDR3 sequence is CASRAGTDTQYF. The DNA for the CDR3 is TGTGCCAGCAGGGCAGGGACAGATACGCAGTATTTT.

The gene calls are TRBV6-6 and TRBJ2-7; D is ambiguous. Trimming shortened V by 0 bases and J by 3 bases, and 6 bases separated the two germline ends. This CDR3 has 13 amino acids. Germline V gene lookup returns CDR1 MNHNY and CDR2 SVGAGI (reference sequence). As DNA, the CDR3 is TGTGCCAGCAGTTACTCGTCCAGCTACGAGCAGTACTTC. As protein: CASSYSSSYEQYF.

The chain joins TRBV27 to TRBJ1-5; D is perhaps TRBD1 (6 bases). V lost 0 bases and J lost 4, with 10 bases in between. The CDR3 is 15 residues long. Germline V CDR1 and CDR2: MNHEY, SMNVEV (reference sequence). The CDR3 coding sequence is TGTGCCAGCAGTTTATCATACCAGGGGAATCAGCCCCAGCATTTT. Translating gives CASSLSYQGNQPQHF.

The chain joins TRBV19 to TRBJ1-5; 9 bases are shared with TRBD1. CDR3 length: 16 amino acids. Unmatched junction bases numbered 10, after V lost 4 bases and J lost 6 bases. CDR1 is LNHDA and CDR2 is SQIVND in the germline V gene (reference sequence). CDR3 DNA: TGTGCCAGTAGTACCGGGACAGGGAAGAACGGTCAGCCCCAGCATTTT. It translates to CASSTGTGKNGQPQHF. The full variable domain, in which reference TRBV19 and TRBJ1-5 provide the parts outside the CDR3, is DGGITQSPKYLFRKEGQNVTLSCEQNLNHDAMYWYRQDPGQGLRLIYYSQIVNDFQKGDIAEGYSVSREKKESFPLTVTSAQKNPTAFYLCASSTGTGKNGQPQHFGDGTRLSIL.

This chain links TRBV5-4 with TRBJ1-2; D is perhaps TRBD1 (6 bases). V lost 4 bases, J lost 0 bases, and 10 bases lay in between. There are 14 residues in the CDR3. Germline V gene lookup returns CDR1 SGHNT and CDR2 YYREEE (reference sequence). The CDR3 is CASSVDRTNYGYTF. CDR3 sequence (DNA): TGTGCCAGCAGCGTGGACAGAACTAACTATGGCTACACCTTC.

This clone was counted between two and nine times. The V call is TRBV29-1, the J call TRBJ1-1, with 7 bases identical to TRBD1. Per the germline V gene, CDR1 is SQVTM and CDR2 is ANQGSEA. The ends lost 4 bases at V and 4 bases at J; junction bases unmatched: 6. There are 13 residues in the CDR3. CDR3 DNA: TGCAGCGTTGTGGAGACAGGGCTCACTGAAGCTTTCTTT. This sequence encodes CSVVETGLTEAFF.

The V call is TRBV9, the J call TRBJ1-1; 7 nucleotides match TRBD1. This CDR3 has 17 residues. V lost 3 bases, J lost 0 bases, and 11 bases stayed unmatched. Germline values: CDR1 SGDLS, CDR2 YYNGEE. This CDR3 reads CASSAGTARLVNTEAFF. The CDR3 coding sequence is TGTGCCAGCAGCGCCGGGACAGCCCGACTGGTGAACACTGAAGCTTTCTTT.

This clone was counted a single time. This rearrangement joins TRBV7-9 to TRBJ1-1; D unclear. The germline gives CDR1 SEHNR, CDR2 FQNEAQ (reference sequence). The germline V and J ends were trimmed by 1 base and 2 bases, with 11 bases remaining between them. The CDR3 is 15 amino acids. DNA of the CDR3: TGTGCCAGCAGCTTAGATGGAGGATATAACACTGAAGCTTTCTTT. Its protein product is CASSLDGGYNTEAFF.

The chain is built from TRBV15 and TRBJ1-2, with a possible D match to TRBD1 (6 bases). The CDR3 spans 16 residues. Germline CDR1 and CDR2: LNHNV and YYDKDF (reference sequence). Trimming shortened V by 5 bases and J by 7 bases, and 23 bases separated the two germline ends. The DNA of the CDR3 is TGTGCCACCAGCCCCCATGGAACAGGGACCCCTAGTGGCTACACCTTC. Translation gives CATSPHGTGTPSGYTF.

This rearrangement joins TRBV5-4 to TRBJ1-1, with a tentative D call TRBD1 (5 bases). The V gene's germline CDR1 is SGHNT and CDR2 YYREEE (reference sequence). Trimming left V 10 bases short and J 1 base short, with 11 bases between. This CDR3 has 12 residues. CDR3 sequence: CAGRGGNTEAFF. The CDR3 bases are TGTGCCGGTCGGGGGGGGAACACTGAAGCTTTCTTT.

Comment on this clone: At the DNA level, this CDR3 is encoded by other sequences in the same sample as well. The J gene is TRBJ2-1, the V gene TRBV30; 7 bases align to TRBD2. V trimming: 2 bases; J trimming: 11 bases; junction bases outside the gene matches: 12. The CDR3 runs to 14 residues. CDR1 is GTSNPN, CDR2 SVGIG, per germline (reference sequence). CDR3 loop: CAWSPKRDLGKQFF. The CDR3 nucleotides read TGTGCCTGGAGTCCCAAGCGGGACCTTGGGAAGCAGTTCTTC.

The J gene is TRBJ2-3, the V gene TRBV12-5; no clear D. Trimming pared 5 bases from V and 5 bases from J, leaving 8 bases between. Germline values: CDR1 LGHNT, CDR2 FRNRAP. This CDR3 is built from 12 residues. The CDR3 DNA reads as TGTGCTAGTGGTGTTTCCGGAGATACGCAGTATTTT. Translated: CASGVSGDTQYF. The variable domain in full, with the rest retrieved from reference TRBV12-5 and TRBJ2-3, is DARVTQTPRHKVTEMGQEVTMRCQPILGHNTVFWYRQTMMQGLELLAYFRNRAPLDDSGMPKDRFSAEMPDATLATLKIQPSEPRDSAVYFCASGVSGDTQYFGPGTRLTVL.

The count of this clone is one. The CDR3 DNA is TGTGCCAGCAGCGCAAGACAGGGAAACACTGAAGCTTTCTTT. Translating it yields CASSARQGNTEAFF. The chain recombines TRBV9 with TRBJ1-1; TRBD1 aligns across 7 bases. The CDR3 is 14 amino acids. V was pared by 3 bases and J by 2 bases, with 4 bases of the junction left unmatched. Germline V gene lookup returns CDR1 SGDLS and CDR2 YYNGEE. Looking up the rest from reference TRBV9 and TRBJ1-1 gives the full variable domain: DSGVTQTPKHLITATGQRVTLRCSPRSGDLSVYWYQQSLDQGLQFLIQYYNGEERAKGNILERFSAQQFPDLHSELNLSSLELGDSALYFCASSARQGNTEAFFGQGTRLTVV.

CDR3 in DNA: TGTGCCAGCAGTCGAGGAGAGGTAAGAACTGAAGCTTTCTTT. Protein: CASSRGEVRTEAFF. The rearrangement links TRBV7-9 to TRBJ1-1; D is undetermined. In germline, CDR1 is SEHNR, CDR2 FQNEAQ (reference sequence). The CDR3 has 14 amino acids. Trimming took 6 bases from V and 5 from J, leaving 16 bases between them.

This chain joins TRBV7-9 and TRBJ2-7, with a tentative D call TRBD2 (6 bases). V dropped 1 base and J dropped 6 bases, with 10 bases sitting between them. CDR1 is SEHNR and CDR2 is FQNEAQ in the germline V gene (reference sequence). CDR3 length equals 13 residues. The chain's CDR3 is CASSLGTKVEQYF. The CDR3 DNA sequence: TGTGCCAGCAGCTTAGGGACTAAGGTCGAGCAGTACTTC.

Points on this clone: Other DNA sequences from this sample encode an identical CDR3 as well. The CDR3 bases are TGTGCCAGCAGTGACTCGAGCGGGGGCACAGATACGCAGTATTTT. The encoded protein is CASSDSSGGTDTQYF. The chain is built from TRBV6-4 and TRBJ2-3; 7 bases are shared with TRBD2. This CDR3 is 15 amino acids long. J lost 1 base, V lost 0 bases, and 1 base had no gene match. Germline loops: CDR1 MRHNA, CDR2 SNTAGT.